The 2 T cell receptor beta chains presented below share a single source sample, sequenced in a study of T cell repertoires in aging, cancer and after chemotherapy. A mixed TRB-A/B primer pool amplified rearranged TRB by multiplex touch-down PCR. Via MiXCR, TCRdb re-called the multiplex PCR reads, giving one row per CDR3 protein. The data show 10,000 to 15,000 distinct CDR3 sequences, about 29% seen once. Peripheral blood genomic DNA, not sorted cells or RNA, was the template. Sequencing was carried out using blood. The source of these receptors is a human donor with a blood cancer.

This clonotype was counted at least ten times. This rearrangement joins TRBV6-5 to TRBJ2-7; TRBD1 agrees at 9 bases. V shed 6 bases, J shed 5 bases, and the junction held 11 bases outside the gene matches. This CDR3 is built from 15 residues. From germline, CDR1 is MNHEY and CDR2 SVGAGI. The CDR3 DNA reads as TGTGCCAGCAGCCGCCTCGGGACAGGGAAACACGAGCAGTACTTC. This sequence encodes CASSRLGTGKHEQYF.

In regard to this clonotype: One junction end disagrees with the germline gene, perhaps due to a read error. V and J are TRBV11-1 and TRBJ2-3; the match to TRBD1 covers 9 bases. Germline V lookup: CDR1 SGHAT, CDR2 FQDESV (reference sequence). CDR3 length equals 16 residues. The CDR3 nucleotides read TGTGCCAGCAGCGTAGGGGACAGGGCCAGCACAGAAACGCAGTATTTT. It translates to CASSVGDRASTETQYF.